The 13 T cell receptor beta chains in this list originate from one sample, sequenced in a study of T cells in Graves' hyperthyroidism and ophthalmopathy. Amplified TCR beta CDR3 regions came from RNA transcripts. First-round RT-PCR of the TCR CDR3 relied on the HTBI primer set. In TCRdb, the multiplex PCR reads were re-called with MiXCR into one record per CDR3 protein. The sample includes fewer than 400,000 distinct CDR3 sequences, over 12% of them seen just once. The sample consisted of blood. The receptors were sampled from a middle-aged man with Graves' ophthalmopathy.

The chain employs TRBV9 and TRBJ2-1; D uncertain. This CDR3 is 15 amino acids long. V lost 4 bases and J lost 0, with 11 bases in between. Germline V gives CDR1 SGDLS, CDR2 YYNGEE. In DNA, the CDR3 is TGTGCCAGCAGCTATGAAGTCGCCTCCTACAATGAGCAGTTCTTC. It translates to CASSYEVASYNEQFF.

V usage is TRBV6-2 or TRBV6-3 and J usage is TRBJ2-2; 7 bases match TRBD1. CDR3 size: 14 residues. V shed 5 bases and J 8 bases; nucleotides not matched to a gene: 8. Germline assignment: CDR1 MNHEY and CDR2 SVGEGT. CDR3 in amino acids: CASSLTGDAGELFF. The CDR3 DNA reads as TGTGCCAGCAGTCTAACAGGGGATGCGGGGGAGCTGTTTTTT.

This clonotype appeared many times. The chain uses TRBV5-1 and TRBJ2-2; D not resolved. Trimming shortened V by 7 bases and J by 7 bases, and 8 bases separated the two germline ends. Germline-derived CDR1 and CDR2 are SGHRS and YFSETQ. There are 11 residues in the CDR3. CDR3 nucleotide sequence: TGCGCCAGCGACAACTACGGGGAGCTGTTTTTT. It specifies CASDNYGELFF. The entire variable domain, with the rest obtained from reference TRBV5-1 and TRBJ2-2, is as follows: KAGVTQTPRYLIKTRGQQVTLSCSPISGHRSVSWYQQTPGQGLQFLFEYFSETQRNKGNFPGRFSGRQFSNSRSEMNVSTLELGDSALYLCASDNYGELFFGEGSRLTVL.

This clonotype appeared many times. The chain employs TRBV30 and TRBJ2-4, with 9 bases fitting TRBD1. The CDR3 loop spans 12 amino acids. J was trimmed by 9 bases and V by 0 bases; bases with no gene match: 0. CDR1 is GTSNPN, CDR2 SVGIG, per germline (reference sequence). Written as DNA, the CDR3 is TGTGCCTGGAGTGTGGGACAGGGCATTCAGTACTTC. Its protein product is CAWSVGQGIQYF.

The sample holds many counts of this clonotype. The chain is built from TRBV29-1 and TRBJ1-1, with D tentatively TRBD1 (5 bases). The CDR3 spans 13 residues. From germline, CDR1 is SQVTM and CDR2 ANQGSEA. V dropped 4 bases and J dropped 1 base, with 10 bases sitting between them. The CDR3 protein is CSVARGSNTEAFF. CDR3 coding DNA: TGCAGCGTTGCGAGGGGCTCGAACACTGAAGCTTTCTTT.

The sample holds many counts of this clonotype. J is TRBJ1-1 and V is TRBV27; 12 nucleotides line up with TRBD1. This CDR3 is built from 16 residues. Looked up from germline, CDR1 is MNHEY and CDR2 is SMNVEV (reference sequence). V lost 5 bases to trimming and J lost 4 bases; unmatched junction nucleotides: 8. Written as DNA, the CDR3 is TGTGCCAGCAGTAGGGGACAGGGGGCGTTAATCACTGAAGCTTTCTTT. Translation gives CASSRGQGALITEAFF.

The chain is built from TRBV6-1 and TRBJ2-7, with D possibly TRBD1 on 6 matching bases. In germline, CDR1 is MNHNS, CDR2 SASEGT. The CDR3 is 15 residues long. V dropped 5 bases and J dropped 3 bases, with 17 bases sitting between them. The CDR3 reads CASSKPGHGFYEQYF. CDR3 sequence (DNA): TGTGCCAGCAGTAAGCCGGGACACGGCTTCTACGAGCAGTACTTC.

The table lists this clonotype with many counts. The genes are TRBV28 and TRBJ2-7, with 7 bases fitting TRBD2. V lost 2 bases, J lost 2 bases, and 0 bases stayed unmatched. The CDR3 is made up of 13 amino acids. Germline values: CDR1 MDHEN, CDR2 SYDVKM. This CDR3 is CASSLSGTYEQYF. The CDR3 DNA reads TGTGCCAGCAGTTTAAGCGGGACCTACGAGCAGTACTTC.

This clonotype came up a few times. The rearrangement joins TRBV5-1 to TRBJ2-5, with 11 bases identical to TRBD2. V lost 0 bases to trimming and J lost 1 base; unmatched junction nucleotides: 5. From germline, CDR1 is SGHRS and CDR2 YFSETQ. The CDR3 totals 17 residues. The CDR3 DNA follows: TGCGCCAGCAGCTTGGCCGGGACTAGCGGAGCCCAAGAGACCCAGTACTTC. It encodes CASSLAGTSGAQETQYF. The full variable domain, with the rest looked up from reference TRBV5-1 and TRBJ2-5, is KAGVTQTPRYLIKTRGQQVTLSCSPISGHRSVSWYQQTPGQGLQFLFEYFSETQRNKGNFPGRFSGRQFSNSRSEMNVSTLELGDSALYLCASSLAGTSGAQETQYFGPGTRLLVL.

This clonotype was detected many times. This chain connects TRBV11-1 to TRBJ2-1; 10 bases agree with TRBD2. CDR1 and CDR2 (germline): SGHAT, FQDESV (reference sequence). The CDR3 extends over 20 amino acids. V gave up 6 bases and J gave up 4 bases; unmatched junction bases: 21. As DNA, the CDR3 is TGTGCCAGCAGTTCCAACTTCAGGGGTCGGACTAGCGGACGTTACAATGAGCAGTTCTTC. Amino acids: CASSSNFRGRTSGRYNEQFF.

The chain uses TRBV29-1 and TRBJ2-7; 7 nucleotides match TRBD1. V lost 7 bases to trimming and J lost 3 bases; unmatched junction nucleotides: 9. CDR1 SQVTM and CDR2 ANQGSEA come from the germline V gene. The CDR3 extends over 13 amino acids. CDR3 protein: CSAETAGGYEQYF. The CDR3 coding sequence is TGCAGCGCAGAAACCGCAGGGGGCTACGAGCAGTACTTC.

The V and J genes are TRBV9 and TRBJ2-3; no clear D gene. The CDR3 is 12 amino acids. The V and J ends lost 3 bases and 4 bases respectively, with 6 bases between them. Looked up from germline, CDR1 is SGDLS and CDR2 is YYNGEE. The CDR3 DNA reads TGTGCCAGCAGCGGAAGTCCAGATACGCAGTATTTT. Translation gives CASSGSPDTQYF. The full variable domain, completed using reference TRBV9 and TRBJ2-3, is DSGVTQTPKHLITATGQRVTLRCSPRSGDLSVYWYQQSLDQGLQFLIQYYNGEERAKGNILERFSAQQFPDLHSELNLSSLELGDSALYFCASSGSPDTQYFGPGTRLTVL.

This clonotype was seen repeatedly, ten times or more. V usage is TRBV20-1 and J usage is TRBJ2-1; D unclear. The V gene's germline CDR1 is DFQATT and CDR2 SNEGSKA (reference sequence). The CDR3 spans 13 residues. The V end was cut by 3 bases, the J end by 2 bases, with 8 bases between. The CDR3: CSASGGTYNEQFF. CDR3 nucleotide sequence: TGCAGTGCTAGTGGCGGTACCTACAATGAGCAGTTCTTC.